A single sample is the source of the 12 T cell receptor beta chains below, sequenced in a study of blood T cell repertoires in COVID-19. This table comes from immunoSEQ multiplex PCR, and its TCRdb copy is limited to in-frame clones, with some not included. The profile covers 390,000 or so clones, with about nine tenths appearing a single time and 1.4% taken by the ten largest. The specimen was peripheral blood. These receptors all come from a woman aged 30 to 39 with active or convalescent COVID-19.

V and J are TRBV4-1 and TRBJ2-7, with 7 bases matching TRBD2. The CDR3 runs 17 residues. Germline V gene data show CDR1 as MGHRA and CDR2 as YSYEKL. Losses at the gene ends were 0 bases for V and 4 bases for J; bases not matched to a gene: 12. CDR3 sequence (DNA): TGCGCCAGCAGCCAAGATCTAGCGGTCCCACCCCCTTACGAGCAGTACTTC. As protein: CASSQDLAVPPPYEQYF.

This chain connects TRBV3-1 (or the pseudogene TRBV3-2) to TRBJ2-3; 7 bases are a match to TRBD2. With V trimmed by 7 bases and J by 6 bases, 13 bases remained unmatched. The germline V gene has CDR1 LGHDT and CDR2 YNNKEL (reference sequence). The CDR3 runs 15 residues. The chain's CDR3 is CASTVAGRPGDTQYF. The CDR3, as DNA: TGTGCCAGCACTGTGGCCGGGAGGCCGGGGGATACGCAGTATTTT.

The V gene is TRBV6-5, the J gene TRBJ1-1, with D uncertain. Trimming shortened V by 0 bases and J by 6 bases, and 11 bases separated the two germline ends. CDR1 and CDR2 from the germline V gene are MNHEY and SVGAGI. This CDR3 region has 14 residues. The CDR3 nucleotides are TGTGCCAGCAGTTACTCTAACGGGTTGCCTGAAGCTTTCTTT. Protein: CASSYSNGLPEAFF.

V is TRBV7-7 and J is TRBJ2-7, with 10 bases fitting TRBD1. Germline lookup yields CDR1 SSHAT and CDR2 FNYEAQ (reference sequence). The CDR3 is made up of 15 amino acids. With V trimmed by 3 bases and J by 1 base, 3 bases remained unmatched. CDR3 sequence (DNA): TGTGCCAGCAGCTTGGGACAGGGGTATTCCTACGAGCAGTACTTC. Translating it yields CASSLGQGYSYEQYF. The full variable domain, with the rest looked up from reference TRBV7-7 and TRBJ2-7, is GAGVSQSPRYKVTKRGQDVTLRCDPISSHATLYWYQQALGQGPEFLTYFNYEAQPDKSGLPSDRFSAERPEGSISTLTIQRTEQRDSAMYRCASSLGQGYSYEQYFGPGTRLTVT.

The V call is TRBV5-1, the J call TRBJ2-1, with a possible D match to TRBD2 (5 bases). The CDR3 loop spans 12 amino acids. Germline V gene lookup returns CDR1 SGHRS and CDR2 YFSETQ. V gave up 2 bases and J gave up 10 bases, with 10 bases separating them. CDR3 nucleotide sequence: TGCGCCAGCAGCTTTGAGCTAGCAGAGCAGTTCTTC. The encoded protein is CASSFELAEQFF.

The chain couples TRBV5-1 to TRBJ1-5; 9 positions match TRBD1. V trimming: 0 bases; J trimming: 1 base; junction bases outside the gene matches: 5. The CDR3 spans 17 residues. Per the germline V gene, CDR1 is SGHRS and CDR2 is YFSETQ. CDR3 protein: CASSLGTGEESNQPQHF. CDR3 nucleotide sequence: TGCGCCAGCAGCTTGGGGACAGGGGAGGAGAGCAATCAGCCCCAGCATTTT.

The rearrangement joins TRBV2 to TRBJ1-3; 7 bases line up with TRBD1. The CDR3 is made up of 15 amino acids. Looked up from germline, CDR1 is SNHLY and CDR2 is FYNNEI. V trimming: 3 bases; J trimming: 2 bases; junction bases outside the gene matches: 4. This CDR3 reads CASSDGQGAGNTIYF. The DNA of the CDR3 is TGTGCCAGCAGTGATGGGCAGGGGGCTGGAAACACCATATATTTT.

The chain links TRBV6-5 to TRBJ2-3; TRBD1 matches 7 bases. This CDR3 contains 12 residues. V lost 6 bases and J lost 8; bases outside the gene matches: 5. Germline assignment: CDR1 MNHEY and CDR2 SVGAGI. CDR3 nucleotide sequence: TGTGCCAGCAGGACAGGGTCCGGTACGCAGTATTTT. It translates to CASRTGSGTQYF.

The J gene is TRBJ1-5, the V gene TRBV11-2; D is unresolved. This CDR3 has 15 residues. Deletions cut 1 base from V and 7 bases from J, with 14 bases between. Germline V gene lookup returns CDR1 SGHAT and CDR2 FQNNGV. The CDR3 protein is CASSLVVRAGQPQHF. The CDR3 bases are TGTGCCAGCAGCTTAGTCGTGAGGGCGGGCCAGCCCCAGCATTTT.

This clone was seen a handful of times. The chain is built from TRBV12-3 or TRBV12-4 and TRBJ1-2; D remains unclear. V was clipped by 9 bases and J by 7 bases, with 12 bases between them. The CDR3 covers 11 residues. The CDR3 DNA reads TGTGCCAGTGCCGGGGTTATTGGCTACACCTTC. Translating it yields CASAGVIGYTF.

The chain has TRBV5-1 and TRBJ2-7; maybe TRBD2 (5 bases). The germline V and J ends were trimmed by 4 bases and 0 bases, with 20 bases remaining between them. There are 17 residues in the CDR3. Germline CDR1 reads SGHRS; CDR2 reads YFSETQ. The CDR3 loop is CASSLGSADLASYEQYF. CDR3 in DNA: TGCGCCAGCAGCCTTGGATCTGCAGACCTAGCCTCCTACGAGCAGTACTTC.

The chain employs TRBV20-1 and TRBJ2-7, with 8 bases lining up with TRBD2. The CDR3 has 11 amino acids. CDR1 DFQATT and CDR2 SNEGSKA come from the germline V gene (reference sequence). V was clipped by 5 bases and J by 4 bases; unmatched bases: 1. The CDR3 region is CSAVAGYEQYF. The CDR3 DNA is TGCAGTGCTGTAGCGGGATACGAGCAGTACTTC.